A single sample gave rise to the 16 T cell receptor beta chains below, sequenced in a study of T-cell reconstitution after alpha-beta-depleted transplantation in children. The authors prepared the TCRbeta library with unique molecular identifiers. MiXCR was run by TCRdb on the PCR reads, yielding one entry per CDR3 protein. The table includes approximately 50,000 distinct CDR3 sequences, around 53% detected once. Material: peripheral blood, obtained before TCRalphabeta/CD19-depleted stem cell transplant. These TCRs come from a boy younger than two with SCID, due to receive a stem cell transplant.

J is TRBJ2-7 and V is TRBV7-2; 8 positions agree with TRBD1. The germline V gene encodes CDR1 SGHTA and CDR2 FQGNSA. CDR3 size: 15 residues. V shed 0 bases, J shed 7 bases, and the junction held 8 bases outside the gene matches. The CDR3 protein is CASSLATGGVGEQYF. CDR3 bases: TGTGCCAGCAGCTTAGCCACAGGGGGAGTTGGAGAGCAGTACTTC.

Worth noting for this clonotype: The junction departs from the called germline gene at one end, perhaps through a read error. V usage is TRBV12-3 or TRBV12-4 and J usage is TRBJ2-1; D gene unclear. The CDR3 loop spans 15 amino acids. CDR3 loop: CASSLLSASYDEQFF. The CDR3 bases are TGTGCCAGCAGTTTATTAAGCGCCTCCTACGATGAGCAGTTCTTC.

The chain uses TRBV12-3 or TRBV12-4 and TRBJ2-7; 7 nucleotides match TRBD1. CDR3 length equals 14 residues. The junction had 7 bases not matched to a gene; V was cut back by 6 bases and J by 2 bases. Here the CDR3 DNA reads TGTGCCAGCAGCCACGGGACAGTCCCCTACGAGCAGTACTTC. Its protein product is CASSHGTVPYEQYF.

The V call is TRBV12-3 or TRBV12-4, the J call TRBJ2-1; TRBD2 matches at 7 bases. V lost 7 bases to trimming and J lost 4 bases; unmatched junction nucleotides: 13. This CDR3 is 16 amino acids long. The DNA for the CDR3 is TGTGCCAGCAAGCTCGTCGGGGGGTTAGGGTACAATGAGCAGTTCTTC. It codes for CASKLVGGLGYNEQFF.

The chain joins TRBV7-9 to TRBJ1-2, with 8 bases aligning to TRBD1. The CDR3 contains 14 residues. The germline V gene has CDR1 SEHNR and CDR2 FQNEAQ (reference sequence). After removal of 1 base from V and 7 bases from J, the junction contained 5 bases not matched to a gene. The CDR3 loop reads CASSLEDRASGYTF. The CDR3 DNA reads TGTGCCAGCAGCTTAGAGGACAGGGCGAGTGGCTACACCTTC. The whole variable domain, remainder taken from reference TRBV7-9 and TRBJ1-2, is DTGVSQNPRHKITKRGQNVTFRCDPISEHNRLYWYRQTLGQGPEFLTYFQNEAQLEKSRLLSDRFSAERPKGSFSTLEIQRTEQGDSAMYLCASSLEDRASGYTFGSGTRLTVV.

The chain recombines TRBV6-5 with TRBJ2-1, with 14 positions matching TRBD2. Germline-derived CDR1 and CDR2 are MNHEY and SVGAGI. The CDR3 is 15 amino acids. V was clipped by 2 bases and J by 8 bases; unmatched bases: 2. CDR3 sequence reads: CASSYGLAGGDEQFF. DNA for the CDR3: TGTGCCAGCAGTTACGGACTAGCGGGGGGTGATGAGCAGTTCTTC.

The chain is built from TRBV5-1 and TRBJ2-3; D gene unclear. CDR3 length: 13 amino acids. Trimming removed 2 bases from V and 3 bases from J, with 7 bases in between. Germline CDR1 SGHRS, CDR2 YFSETQ. CDR3 coding DNA: TGCGCCAGCAGCTTATTGGGAACAGATACGCAGTATTTT. This sequence encodes CASSLLGTDTQYF.

V is TRBV29-1 and J is TRBJ1-1; 8 bases line up with TRBD1. V lost 5 bases and J lost 8; bases outside the gene matches: 7. Germline V gives CDR1 SQVTM, CDR2 ANQGSEA. CDR3 length: 12 residues. The CDR3 region is CSVRQGTKEAFF. CDR3 in DNA: TGCAGCGTTAGACAGGGGACCAAGGAAGCTTTCTTT.

The J gene is TRBJ2-2, the V gene TRBV10-3, with TRBD2 matching 16 bases. J lost 2 bases, V lost 10 bases, and 7 bases had no gene match. The CDR3 sequence is 17 residues long. CDR1 and CDR2 from the germline V gene are ENHRY and SYGVKD. The CDR3 coding sequence is TGTGCCACCAGGGGACTAGCGGGGGGGCGAAACACCGGGGAGCTGTTTTTT. This translates into CATRGLAGGRNTGELFF.

This clonotype was seen more than once but under ten times. The chain employs TRBV12-5 and TRBJ1-3; 7 bases match TRBD1. Germline CDR1 and CDR2: LGHNT and FRNRAP. The CDR3 is 17 amino acids. V was pared by 0 bases and J by 0 bases, with 5 bases of the junction left unmatched. Here the CDR3 reads CASGLVPGQISGNTIYF. The DNA for the CDR3 is TGTGCTAGTGGTTTGGTACCGGGACAGATCTCTGGAAACACCATATATTTT.

This clonotype was observed a few times. This rearrangement joins TRBV6-2 or TRBV6-3 to TRBJ1-2; a possible D gene is TRBD1 (5 bases). Looked up from germline, CDR1 is MNHEY and CDR2 is SVGEGT. V was clipped by 2 bases and J by 2 bases, with 6 bases between them. This CDR3 has 13 amino acids. CDR3 sequence (DNA): TGTGCCAGCAGTTACCGGGACAACTATGGCTACACCTTC. It encodes CASSYRDNYGYTF.

On this clonotype: A junction boundary mismatches the germline segment, possibly from a read error. The V and J genes are TRBV5-1 and TRBJ2-5; maybe TRBD2 (5 bases). This CDR3 spans 13 amino acids. Germline lookup yields CDR1 SGHRS and CDR2 YFSETQ. The CDR3 DNA reads TGCGCCAGCCGGGGAACTAGTTTAGAGGCCCAGTACTTC. This gives the protein CASRGTSLEAQYF.

The chain uses TRBV20-1 and TRBJ2-3; 9 nucleotides match TRBD2. The ends lost 1 base at V and 1 base at J; junction bases unmatched: 0. The germline gives CDR1 DFQATT, CDR2 SNEGSKA (reference sequence). The CDR3 is made up of 14 amino acids. CDR3 loop: CSARGLAGTDTQYF. CDR3 DNA sequence: TGCAGTGCTAGAGGACTAGCGGGCACAGATACGCAGTATTTT.

This clonotype was detected many times. The chain carries TRBV6-1 and TRBJ2-3; 9 bases line up with TRBD1. CDR1 and CDR2 from the germline V gene are MNHNS and SASEGT. The CDR3 loop spans 15 amino acids. V shed 7 bases, J shed 6 bases, and the junction held 11 bases outside the gene matches. CDR3 DNA: TGTGCCAGCAAACCGCGGGACAGGGCGGCGGATACGCAGTATTTT. Amino acids: CASKPRDRAADTQYF.

In its sample, this clonotype was seen a few times. For the CDR3, the DNA is TGCAGCGCACCGGGACAGGGGGTTGGGAATGAGCAGTTCTTC. Residues: CSAPGQGVGNEQFF. The V gene is TRBV29-1, the J gene TRBJ2-1, with TRBD1 identical over 11 bases. J gave up 7 bases and V 7 bases, and 9 bases lay outside the gene matches. This CDR3 comprises 14 residues. Germline CDR1 is SQVTM and CDR2 is ANQGSEA.

This clonotype was found a few times. The chain couples TRBV29-1 to TRBJ2-3; 7 bases are shared with TRBD2. V lost 8 bases, J lost 0 bases, and 8 bases stayed unmatched. CDR1 SQVTM and CDR2 ANQGSEA come from the germline V gene. This CDR3 contains 14 residues. CDR3 protein: CSPNSGPSTDTQYF. The CDR3 DNA is TGCAGCCCCAATAGCGGGCCGAGCACAGATACGCAGTATTTT.